These T cell receptor beta chains were read from a single sample in a study of shared clonotypes between healthy human individuals. Data came from immunoSEQ multiplex PCR; TCRdb stores just in-frame clones and leaves some out. Here the sample spans roughly 2,000,000 clones, 93% being singletons. Sequences were obtained from naive CD8+ T cells from PBMCs. Every receptor here comes from a man younger than 30 in good health. Some clones in this sample may be carry-over from other donors' samples. CDR3s include the opening cysteine and the closing phenylalanine or tryptophan. The D gene is left open where the match is weak. Clone size is shown for a subset of rows, as once, few, many or a class of expanded clone.

J: TRBJ2-1
size: .
V: TRBV30
D: .
DNA: TGTGCCTGGAGTGGCTCACTAGTTTATCGTAATGAGCAGTTCTTC
CDR3: CAWSGSLVYRNEQFF

J: TRBJ1-1
size: .
V: TRBV5-1
D: .
DNA: TGCGCCAGCAGCTTTCAATGGAACACTGAAGCTTTCTTT
CDR3: CASSFQWNTEAFF

J: TRBJ1-4
size: .
V: TRBV7-8
D: .
DNA: TGTGCCAGCAGCTCCCGACGGGGTAATGAAAAACTGTTTTTT
CDR3: CASSSRRGNEKLFF

J: TRBJ1-5
size: .
V: TRBV11-3
D: .
DNA: TGTGCCAGCAGCGGTACCGGGACAAACTACCACAATCAGCCCCAGCATTTT
CDR3: CASSGTGTNYHNQPQHF

J: TRBJ1-5
size: once
V: TRBV15
D: .
DNA: TGTGCCACCAGCAGAGAATTGGGAAATCAGCCCCAGCATTTT
CDR3: CATSRELGNQPQHF

J: TRBJ2-7
size: .
V: TRBV10-1
D: .
DNA: TGCGCCAGCGGGGACAACGCCTACGAGCAGTACTTC
CDR3: CASGDNAYEQYF

J: TRBJ2-7
size: .
V: TRBV7-3
D: .
DNA: TGTGCCAGCAGGTCGGGACTCACCTACGAGCAGTACTTC
CDR3: CASRSGLTYEQYF

J: TRBJ2-2
size: .
V: TRBV9
D: .
DNA: TGTGCCAGCAGCGGAGTGGGGGGAGCCAGGCCCGGGGAGCTGTTTTTT
CDR3: CASSGVGGARPGELFF

J: TRBJ1-1
size: .
V: TRBV11-2
D: .
DNA: TGTGCCAGCAGCCATCCCCGTACGGGAAACACTGAAGCTTTCTTT
CDR3: CASSHPRTGNTEAFF

J: TRBJ1-1
size: .
V: TRBV15
D: .
DNA: TGTGCCACCAGCAGAGGAACGGGGGCGCGAACTGAAGCTTTCTTT
CDR3: CATSRGTGARTEAFF

J: TRBJ1-5
size: .
V: TRBV5-8
D: TRBD1
DNA: TGTGCCAGCAGCTTTAGGAATAGGGACAGGGGGGCGAGAACTAATCAGCCCCAGCATTTT
CDR3: CASSFRNRDRGARTNQPQHF

J: TRBJ2-3
size: once
V: TRBV7-9
D: TRBD1
DNA: TGTGCCAGCAGCCTACGGACAGGGAGAACAGATACGCAGTATTTT
CDR3: CASSLRTGRTDTQYF

J: TRBJ2-7
size: .
V: TRBV11-2
D: .
DNA: TGTGCCAGCAGCTTAGTAGGGGGAGTAGTCTACGAGCAGTACTTC
CDR3: CASSLVGGVVYEQYF

J: TRBJ2-5
size: once
V: TRBV6-5
D: .
DNA: TGTGCCAGCGGGGTGCGGTCAAAGGACGAGACCCAGTACTTC
CDR3: CASGVRSKDETQYF

J: TRBJ2-5
size: .
V: TRBV7-6
D: TRBD2
DNA: TGTGCCAGCAGCTTCCGGGGACTAGCGGGAGCGACAGAGACCCAGTACTTC
CDR3: CASSFRGLAGATETQYF

J: TRBJ2-7
size: .
V: TRBV4-1
D: .
DNA: TGCGCCAGCAGCCAAAGCCCAGGGTATTCCTACGAGCAGTACTTC
CDR3: CASSQSPGYSYEQYF

J: TRBJ1-1
size: once
V: TRBV4-2
D: .
DNA: TGTGCCAGCAGCCAAGAGACCCAGTTGAACACTGAAGCTTTCTTT
CDR3: CASSQETQLNTEAFF

J: TRBJ1-2
size: .
V: TRBV5-1
D: .
DNA: TGCGCCAGCAGCTTGGACAGGATAACTAACTATGGCTACACCTTC
CDR3: CASSLDRITNYGYTF

J: TRBJ1-2
size: .
V: TRBV7-9
D: .
DNA: TGTGCCAGCAGCTTAGGAAAACAGGGCTATGGCTACACCTTC
CDR3: CASSLGKQGYGYTF

J: TRBJ2-2
size: .
V: TRBV7-6
D: TRBD1
DNA: TGTGCCAGCAGCTTTGGGACAGGGCTGGCCGGGGAGCTGTTTTTT
CDR3: CASSFGTGLAGELFF

J: TRBJ1-2
size: once
V: TRBV7-9
D: .
DNA: TGTGCCAGCAGCTTAGCGGAGCCAGCCGGCTACACCTTC
CDR3: CASSLAEPAGYTF

J: TRBJ2-7
size: .
V: TRBV2
D: .
DNA: TGTGCCAGCAGTGAAGAGCAGTCCAGCTCCTACGAGCAGTACTTC
CDR3: CASSEEQSSSYEQYF

J: TRBJ2-7
size: .
V: TRBV5-1
D: TRBD1
DNA: TGCGCCAGCAGCTTCGGACAGGGATTATATAACGAGCAGTACTTC
CDR3: CASSFGQGLYNEQYF

J: TRBJ2-7
size: .
V: TRBV14
D: .
DNA: TGTGCCAGCAGCCAAGATGTTCTGCAAGACTACGAGCAGTACTTC
CDR3: CASSQDVLQDYEQYF

J: TRBJ2-7
size: .
V: TRBV6-7
D: TRBD2
DNA: TGTGCCAGCAGTTACTACGCAGGACTAGCGGCGACTTACTACGAGCAGTACTTC
CDR3: CASSYYAGLAATYYEQYF

J: TRBJ2-2
size: .
V: TRBV27
D: TRBD1
DNA: TGTGCCAGCAGCCCGCCGACAGGGTGGAACACCGGGGAGCTGTTTTTT
CDR3: CASSPPTGWNTGELFF

J: TRBJ2-3
size: .
V: TRBV5-6
D: .
DNA: TGTGCCAGCAGCTTGGACTCCCCAGATACGCAGTATTTT
CDR3: CASSLDSPDTQYF